This TCR beta chain was obtained from a study of cytomegalovirus exposure and HLA in healthy donors (dated by TCRdb to about 2017). About the investigation overall: An earlier analysis of some 550 of the donors reported roughly 270 Gb of sequence data and some 120 million unique TCR beta sequences from 150 million to 200 million T cells. Roughly 300 gigabases of sequencing data and roughly 90 million unique TCR sequences were included in an early release covering 550 to 650 HLA-typed donors. Donor age, sex, ethnicity and CMV serostatus were compiled alongside the repertoire data. Among the approximately 430 genotyped donors, approximately 76% belonged to the genetic ancestry cluster associated with self-reported Caucasian donors. Along with the approximately 670-subject first cohort, a separate validation cohort of over 90 different subjects was used. To study patterns of TCR occurrence, a later analysis re-analyzed previously published TCR beta repertoires from several hundred donors and added high-resolution HLA genotyping. Rather than drawing on any new phenotypic data, the later analysis identified candidate immune exposures from TCR beta sequences and the way those sequences occurred across donors. Because of strong linkage in the cohort, 4 to 6 DR-DQ haplotypes were treated as single units for association and clustering. HLA typing covered class I and class II loci at four-digit resolution. In an earlier analysis of several hundred of the donors, high-throughput TCR beta sequencing was used to judge whether each TCR beta V gene segment behaved as functional or pseudogenic. The study was designed to test whether signatures of past pathogen exposure could be identified by cataloging public T cell receptors. The number of donors typed differed by locus, with roughly 620-630 for A, B, C, DRB1 and DQB1, 522 for DQA1, about 610 for DPA1, and 472 for DPB1. The study profiled the T cell repertoires of 500 to 800 subjects by immunosequencing and related them to cytomegalovirus serostatus. To predict cytomegalovirus infection status, the study brought together high-throughput TCR immunosequencing, statistical association of individual TCRs with disease status, and machine learning. All discovery cohort repertoires had been generated on a single sequencing platform. Genome-wide SNP genotypes for about 65% of the 666 donors were used in a later genetic analysis, which treated that subset as a discovery cohort. Across 398 genotyped donors of the cohort, an average of approximately 240,000 unique TCR beta nucleotide sequences per donor were sequenced, and approximately 17% of those sequences were non-productive. Results the study describes overall, beyond this receptor: The cohort was sequenced for TCR beta chains only, and without alpha or paired-chain data the features that could be detected were limited. In a later analysis, 15,000 to 20,000 TCR beta sequences were associated with specific HLA alleles at a false discovery rate of 0.05. Broadly in line with IMGT annotations, most TCR beta V segments showed up in productive rearrangements about 90% or about 30% of the time in an earlier analysis of 587 of the donors. When HLA alleles, especially DR and DQ, strongly co-occurred, attributing TCR associations to individual alleles was difficult. A later analysis found that HLA-associated TCR beta chains were more clonally expanded and had lower generation probabilities than equally common non-associated chains. The study gave a list of under 200 TCR beta chains associated with cytomegalovirus. In a later analysis, the rate of TCR association differed among HLA loci, with DRB1 alleles having the most associated TCRs and HLA-C alleles having the fewest. CMV serostatus was the only immune exposure information available for the cohort. Compared with the approximately 710-donor mean, donors in an Asian-associated ancestry cluster had fewer N-insertions in productive TCRs, according to a later genetic analysis. The sequencing pipeline was judged likely to have produced a cluster of highly shared sequence variants as a technical artifact. In vitro tests confirmed that a few of the cytomegalovirus-associated TCR beta chains recognize cytomegalovirus antigens. In a later genetic analysis, a missense DCLRE1C variant was associated with V-gene and J-gene trimming of TCR beta chains, and the association was replicated in an independent cohort. Because HLA typing was unavailable for some donors at each locus, only the typed subset was used in association tests. Around 16 rarely observed V segments, including chromosome 9 orphons, were excluded from the earlier analysis of approximately 600 of the donors because counts were too low. Correlated functional status among segregating V segments might reflect linkage disequilibrium, but an unknown experimental factor could not be ruled out. Cytomegalovirus status was reported to be diagnosed by the classifier with high specificity and sensitivity in both the original and validation cohorts. Several of the top co-occurrence clusters appeared to be linked to parvovirus B19, influenza, CMV and Epstein-Barr virus, according to a later analysis. Most CMV-associated TCR beta chains appeared to be HLA-restricted in a later analysis, and the HLA associations seemed to be driven largely by CMV exposure. The authors suggested that the approach could potentially be generalized to other disease states and immunological phenotypes. While some public TCRs were present in many individuals, most TCR sequences turned up only very rarely across donors. Presence/absence analyses assumed roughly uniform sequencing depth across donors, an assumption that may not hold. Some IMGT-functional V segments, including TRBV6-2 and TRBV6-3, could not be distinguished by the 87-base-pair reads and were therefore excluded. A further reported finding was that TCR beta sequences accurately predicted the HLA-A and HLA-B alleles for most subjects in the first cohort.

The cohort was made up of approximately 670 healthy bone marrow donors. All cohort members were sampled while nominally healthy, although unrecorded immune exposures were likely present. The donor tested CMV seronegative and was one of the 352 seronegative cohort members. Each donor provided a peripheral blood sample, and peripheral blood mononuclear cells were used for TCR beta sequencing. The Qiagen DNeasy Blood Extraction Kit was used to extract genomic DNA from the blood cell samples. Comments on this clone: Its antigen target is currently unknown. Base-call qualities are not available, and no considerably larger clone is one nucleotide away.

Libraries were constructed by the immunoSEQ multiplex PCR assay. For the multiplex PCR, a mixture combining 60 forward primers for TCR Vbeta segments and 13 reverse primers for TCR Jbeta segments was used. The CDR3 region of rearranged TCR beta genes was amplified from genomic DNA with a multiplex PCR assay. On the Illumina HiSeq System, the amplified TCR beta libraries were sequenced as 87-base-pair reads. In the original analysis: In a later analysis, some 80 million unique TCR beta chains were counted across the roughly 670 repertoires, and around 10 million of these chains were shared by at least two donors. To remove PCR and sequencing errors, raw reads were error-corrected and collapsed into unique sequences using a nearest-neighbor algorithm that merged closely related sequences. Alignment of CDR3 sequences to IMGT reference sequences was used to assign V, D and J gene segments. Each retained sequence needed at least a six-nucleotide match to both a V gene segment and a J gene segment. Rearrangements were classified as productive when the CDR3 lacked stop codons and remained in frame with V and J, and all other rearrangements were classified as non-productive. CDR3 was defined according to IMGT convention as the region running from the second conserved V-encoded cysteine to the conserved J-encoded phenylalanine. Sequences without an unambiguous match to a single V gene segment were excluded from the earlier analysis of 450 to 650 of the donors. An earlier analysis of about 600 of the donors called V segments functional above 56.7% productive rearrangements and segregating when the between-donor standard deviation exceeded 5%. A statistical classification framework was built for diagnosing cytomegalovirus status from the catalog of TCR beta chain sequences. In a later analysis, V and J genes were assigned by comparing TCR nucleotide sequences against IMGT/GENE-DB human TR gene sequences. Using the TCRdist pipeline, a later analysis assigned CDR3 sequences along with most-parsimonious VDJ recombination scenarios. In a later analysis, each TCR beta chain was defined by its CDR3 amino acid sequence together with its V-gene family, and reads without a unique V-gene family were excluded. A later analysis removed 600 or so highly shared, low-generation-probability nucleotide sequences to deal with suspected cross-contamination and a sequencing artifact. For each public chain, a later analysis derived a clonal expansion index from normalized ranks of inferred template counts within each repertoire. In a later analysis, generation probabilities were computed with a VDJ recombination model fitted to out-of-frame rearrangements, and the resulting probabilities were checked against IGoR. In a later analysis, TCR-TCR, TCR-HLA and TCR-CMV co-occurrence was scored with hypergeometric tests, and a repertoire-size bias correction was applied to TCR pairs. To estimate false discovery rates, a later analysis permuted the HLA or CMV assignments 20 times. In a later analysis, co-occurring TCRs were grouped with DBSCAN, and TCRdist sequence similarity was added when clustering was performed within HLA-allele-positive subsets. Repertoires with fewer than 30,000 or more than 120,000 public chains were left out of co-occurrence clustering, as were about five repertoires with anomalous nucleotide sharing. The source is immuneACCESS, and TCRdb retained only in-frame sequences with V and J called. Part of the clones is not carried over; for the studies checked, unresolved V genes explain less than half of this, and the remainder is unexplained. The V and J calls and clone size were taken over from that table, and D and trimming were inferred from the DNA. In all, the sample holds around 220,000 clones, and more than 60% of those were seen once. The biggest ten clones account for 0.2% to 0.25% of the sample.

The CDR1 and CDR2 encoded by the germline V gene (reference sequence) are GTSNPN and SVGIG. Deletion took 5 bases off V and 2 bases off J, with a span of 4 bases between the germline ends. Measured from the cysteine to the phenylalanine, the CDR3 is 11 residues long. Left in the record is the CDR3 DNA by itself, 33 bases read in frame from the first base. The material sequenced was PBMCs. The sequence links TRBV30 to TRBJ1-3; the D gene identity is not certain. The clonotype was recovered from a girl aged 2-15 years in good health and CMV-seronegative. The sequence in DNA is TGTGCCTGGCAAACTGGAAACACCATATATTTT. It translates as CAWQTGNTIYF. Joined to the reference TRBV30 and TRBJ1-3 proteins, this CDR3 gives the full variable domain: SQTIHQWPATLVQPVGSPLSLECTVEGTSNPNLYWYRQAAGRGLQLLFYSVGIGQISSEVPQNLSASRPQDRQFILSSKKLLLSDSGFYLCAWQTGNTIYFGEGSWLTVV.